This T cell receptor beta chain was sequenced for a study of identical twins. Study-level points and caveats: Fewer insertions characterized abundant cord blood beta clonotypes, whereas memory repertoires showed none.

TCRdb itself ran the 5' RACE reads through MiXCR, one entry per CDR3 protein. The table includes roughly 480,000 distinct CDR3 sequences, roughly a quarter detected once. Note on this clonotype: Antigen: not known.

The V gene's germline CDR1 is SEHNR and CDR2 FQNEAQ (reference sequence). The V gene end was trimmed by 6 bases and the J gene end by 2 bases; junction bases not matched to a gene: 11. The CDR3 spans 16 residues. These data also featured in a second study, about T cells expressing NK-cell markers. That publication notes: Sorting of alpha-beta TCR T cells alone was achieved in several experiments with an anti-gamma-delta TCR antibody. Several donors' CD3+CD56-NKG2C+ cells were dominated by the same clonotypes.

This clonotype originated in a woman under 30 in good health. V gene TRBV7-9 combines with J gene TRBJ2-3; TRBD1 matches at 7 bases. Sample: CD4+ T cells sorted from blood. The CDR3, as DNA: TGTGCCAGCAGGAGTCGTCCACAGGGGAACACAGATACGCAGTATTTT. Translation: CASRSRPQGNTDTQYF.